The present TCR beta chain was sequenced within a study of T-cell reconstitution after alpha-beta-depleted transplantation in children. General study results and limits: Roughly two months post-transplant, alpha-beta T cells reportedly originated from several hundred graft clones that had expanded. Some patients' high day-60 TCRbeta diversity was attributed to recipient cells surviving conditioning. A year post-transplant, T-cell counts and diversity derived mostly from newly produced T cells.

V lost 6 bases to trimming and J lost 4 bases, with 18 bases between them. CDR3 length: 15 residues. Unique molecular identifiers featured in how the TCRbeta library was prepared. TCRdb processed the PCR reads anew with MiXCR; each CDR3 protein has one entry. The repertoire holds roughly 310,000 distinct CDR3 sequences, with approximately 20% as singletons. This clonotype was seen repeatedly, ten times or more. Its antigen remains unknown. This TCR came from a male patient aged 10-17 years who had a stem cell transplant for acute lymphoblastic leukemia, so the T cells may come from the graft donor. The sequenced sample was PBMCs, mostly from graft donor cells, obtained 180 days after TCRalphabeta/CD19-depleted stem cell transplant. The chain carries TRBV12-3 or TRBV12-4 and TRBJ2-5; possibly TRBD2 for D (6 bases). The DNA of the CDR3 is TGTGCCAGCAGCCGGGACGGAGAGGAGGGAGAGACCCAGTACTTC. This translates into CASSRDGEEGETQYF.